Presented here are 32 T cell receptor beta chains from one specimen sequenced in a study of shared clonotypes between healthy human individuals. Profiling relied on immunoSEQ multiplex PCR, and the TCRdb table lists in-frame clones only, not all of them. The sample has 950,000 to 1,100,000 clones, about three quarters seen once. The specimen was memory CD4+ T cells sorted from blood. The subset was: CD45RA-negative fraction. The receptors here all came from a man aged 18 to 30 in good health.

The chain uses TRBV11-2 and TRBJ2-2; no definite D call. CDR3 length: 14 amino acids. Per the germline V gene, CDR1 is SGHAT and CDR2 is FQNNGV. V was clipped by 1 base and J by 0 bases, with 3 bases between them. The CDR3: CASSLVSNTGELFF. CDR3 in DNA: TGTGCCAGCAGCTTAGTGTCGAACACCGGGGAGCTGTTTTTT. Together with reference TRBV11-2 and TRBJ2-2, the CDR3 gives the full variable domain: EAGVAQSPRYKIIEKRQSVAFWCNPISGHATLYWYQQILGQGPKLLIQFQNNGVVDDSQLPKDRFSAERLKGVDSTLKIQPAKLEDSAVYLCASSLVSNTGELFFGEGSRLTVL.

V gene TRBV2 combines with J gene TRBJ2-1; 10 bases are a match to TRBD1. This CDR3 contains 14 residues. V lost 10 bases and J lost 0; bases outside the gene matches: 3. Germline lookup yields CDR1 SNHLY and CDR2 FYNNEI. CDR3 in amino acids: CATRQGASYNEQFF. CDR3 sequence (DNA): TGTGCCACCCGACAGGGGGCCTCCTACAATGAGCAGTTCTTC.

The CDR3 nucleotides read TGCGCCAGCAGCCCTCTAGGGTCGACCTACAATGAGCAGTTCTTC. Translated: CASSPLGSTYNEQFF. V and J are TRBV5-1 and TRBJ2-1; D unresolved. Germline V gives CDR1 SGHRS, CDR2 YFSETQ. CDR3 length: 15 residues. Trimming pared 4 bases from V and 2 bases from J, leaving 13 bases between.

CDR3 sequence: CASSKSLTSGSPYEQYF. The CDR3 nucleotides read TGTGCCAGCAGCAAGTCCCTGACTAGCGGGAGTCCCTACGAGCAGTACTTC. The chain uses TRBV7-9 and TRBJ2-7, with 12 nucleotides matching TRBD2. The CDR3 extends over 17 amino acids. Germline V gives CDR1 SEHNR, CDR2 FQNEAQ (reference sequence). Trimming took 5 bases from V and 2 from J; bases not matched to a gene: 10.

CDR3 in amino acids: CASSAGTSGKGEQYF. DNA of the CDR3: TGTGCCAGTAGTGCAGGGACTAGCGGCAAAGGGGAGCAGTACTTC. This sequence joins TRBV19 and TRBJ2-7, with 11 bases fitting TRBD2. With 5 bases clipped from V and 7 bases from J, the junction kept 10 bases outside the gene matches. This CDR3 has 15 residues. In germline, CDR1 is LNHDA, CDR2 SQIVND (reference sequence).

This chain connects TRBV27 to TRBJ1-4; 7 nucleotides match TRBD1. The CDR3 loop spans 18 amino acids. The V gene's germline CDR1 is MNHEY and CDR2 SMNVEV (reference sequence). V trimming: 5 bases; J trimming: 3 bases; junction bases outside the gene matches: 15. CDR3 in DNA: TGTGCCAGCAGTCCCATACAGGGGTCCCCCCGACCTAATGAAAAACTGTTTTTT. It codes for CASSPIQGSPRPNEKLFF. The variable domain in full, with the rest retrieved from reference TRBV27 and TRBJ1-4, is EAQVTQNPRYLITVTGKKLTVTCSQNMNHEYMSWYRQDPGLGLRQIYYSMNVEVTDKGDVPEGYKVSRKEKRNFPLILESPSPNQTSLYFCASSPIQGSPRPNEKLFFGSGTQLSVL.

The rearrangement joins TRBV7-8 to TRBJ2-2; TRBD2 agrees at 9 bases. The germline V gene has CDR1 SGHVS and CDR2 FQNEAQ. The CDR3 loop spans 17 amino acids. V trimming: 3 bases; J trimming: 4 bases; junction bases outside the gene matches: 9. CDR3 residues: CASSFLGGRAPTGELFF. The CDR3, as DNA: TGTGCCAGCAGCTTTCTAGGCGGGAGGGCCCCCACCGGGGAGCTGTTTTTT.

The chain employs TRBV18 and TRBJ1-5; D is possibly TRBD1 (6 bases). Per germline, CDR1 KGHSH and CDR2 LQKENI. This CDR3 has 14 amino acids. V gave up 2 bases and J gave up 3 bases, with 8 bases separating them. CDR3 DNA sequence: TGTGCCAGCTCACCAGCAGGGGACAATCAGCCCCAGCATTTT. Amino acids: CASSPAGDNQPQHF.

On this clone: Within the sample, other DNA sequences also encode this same CDR3. The J gene is TRBJ2-7, the V gene TRBV5-1, with 7 bases fitting TRBD1. The germline gives CDR1 SGHRS, CDR2 YFSETQ. J lost 2 bases, V lost 0 bases, and 5 bases had no gene match. The CDR3 is 15 residues long. The CDR3 bases are TGCGCCAGCAGCTTGGGAGCAGGGGGACCCTACGAGCAGTACTTC. Amino acid sequence: CASSLGAGGPYEQYF.

This clone was recorded a few times. This rearrangement joins TRBV28 to TRBJ1-5; D is unresolved. The V gene's germline CDR1 is MDHEN and CDR2 SYDVKM. The CDR3 totals 16 residues. V lost 6 bases and J 3 bases, leaving 18 bases between the germline ends. In DNA form, the CDR3 reads TGTGCCAGCAGGTACCACCCGGGCACCCTCAATCAGCCCCAGCATTTT. It is translated as CASRYHPGTLNQPQHF.

As for this clone: The sample has other DNA sequences that encode this CDR3 too. The chain is built from TRBV13 and TRBJ1-5, with unresolved D. The CDR3 sequence is 13 residues long. V was shortened by 0 bases and J by 4 bases, with 4 bases between the two germline ends. Germline-derived CDR1 and CDR2 are PRHDT and FYEKMQ (reference sequence). As DNA, the CDR3 is TGTGCCAGCAGCTTAGGGCTTAATCAGCCCCAGCATTTT. Its protein is CASSLGLNQPQHF.

The chain couples TRBV9 to TRBJ2-3; 7 bases map to TRBD1. The V gene end was trimmed by 0 bases and the J gene end by 6 bases; junction bases not matched to a gene: 7. CDR1 is SGDLS and CDR2 is YYNGEE in the germline V gene. This CDR3 comprises 15 residues. The CDR3: CASSVGGRGSDTQYF. The CDR3 DNA reads TGTGCCAGCAGCGTAGGCGGCAGGGGGTCCGATACGCAGTATTTT.

The gene calls are TRBV30 and TRBJ2-4; 9 nucleotides match TRBD1. Per the germline V gene, CDR1 is GTSNPN and CDR2 is SVGIG (reference sequence). The CDR3 has 15 residues. V shed 5 bases, J shed 9 bases, and the junction held 14 bases outside the gene matches. In nucleotides, the CDR3 is TGTGCCTGGGAAGGGGGAGGGGGACAGGGCCGCATTCAGTACTTC. Amino acids: CAWEGGGGQGRIQYF.

This chain joins TRBV5-5 and TRBJ2-7; 10 nucleotides agree with TRBD2. V dropped 5 bases and J dropped 2; count of bases not matched to a gene: 10. This CDR3 spans 16 amino acids. Germline V gives CDR1 SGHKS, CDR2 YYEKEE (reference sequence). The CDR3 is CASRYGLAENAYEQYF. The DNA for the CDR3 is TGTGCCAGCAGGTACGGACTAGCGGAAAACGCCTACGAGCAGTACTTC.

The chain has TRBV5-4 and TRBJ2-5, with 12 bases that match TRBD1. The better agreement between TRBJ2-7 and the DNA end casts doubt on the J call. Germline V gives CDR1 SGHNT, CDR2 YYREEE (reference sequence). The CDR3 extends over 15 amino acids. This chain's CDR3 is CASSFPGTGGSEQYF. CDR3 nucleotides: TGTGCCAGCAGCTTCCCCGGGACAGGGGGCTCCGAGCAGTACTTC.

The gene calls are TRBV6-5 and TRBJ1-6; TRBD1 aligns across 8 bases. The V and J ends lost 4 bases and 10 bases, in that order; junction bases with no gene match: 6. CDR3 length: 14 residues. Germline V gene lookup returns CDR1 MNHEY and CDR2 SVGAGI. The chain's CDR3 is CASSWDRRYSPLHF. In DNA, the CDR3 is TGTGCCAGCAGTTGGGACAGGCGGTACTCACCCCTCCACTTT.

The genes are TRBV6-1 and TRBJ2-2, with 7 bases lining up with TRBD2. The V and J ends lost 5 bases and 6 bases, in that order; junction bases with no gene match: 6. Germline CDR1 reads MNHNS; CDR2 reads SASEGT. The CDR3 extends over 14 amino acids. The DNA of the CDR3 is TGTGCCAGCAGTCGAGGGAGGGATGCCGGGGAGCTGTTTTTT. Translating it yields CASSRGRDAGELFF.

The V and J genes are TRBV28 and TRBJ1-5, with a tentative D call TRBD1 (5 bases). V was clipped by 5 bases and J by 0 bases, with 11 bases between them. This CDR3 contains 15 residues. Germline CDR1 MDHEN, CDR2 SYDVKM. This CDR3 reads CASSHLQDSNQPQHF. CDR3 sequence (DNA): TGTGCCAGCAGTCATCTACAGGATAGCAATCAGCCCCAGCATTTT.

About this clone: The same CDR3 can be traced to other DNA sequences in this sample. The chain combines TRBV6-5 with TRBJ1-1; weak D call: TRBD1 (6 bases). The V end lost 2 bases, the J end lost 0 bases, and 7 bases lay between the germline ends. The CDR3 contains 14 residues. Germline-derived CDR1 and CDR2 are MNHEY and SVGAGI. The DNA of the CDR3 is TGTGCCAGCAGTTACGGGGGCATGAACACTGAAGCTTTCTTT. Translated, it gives CASSYGGMNTEAFF.

This clone was observed a handful of times. This rearrangement joins TRBV28 to TRBJ2-1, with D perhaps TRBD1 (5 bases). Trimming removed 6 bases at V and 6 bases at J, with 9 bases between. The germline V gene encodes CDR1 MDHEN and CDR2 SYDVKM. This CDR3 is 12 amino acids long. For the CDR3, the DNA is TGTGCCAGCAGCGATGGGGCCAATGAGCAGTTCTTC. Amino acids: CASSDGANEQFF.

CDR3 protein: CASSPQEANYGYTF. Here the CDR3 DNA reads TGTGCCAGCAGTCCACAGGAAGCTAACTATGGCTACACCTTC. This chain uses TRBV2 with TRBJ1-2, with D possibly matching TRBD1 (5 bases). The germline gives CDR1 SNHLY, CDR2 FYNNEI. Trimming took 5 bases from V and 0 from J, leaving 10 bases between them. This CDR3 spans 14 amino acids.

The rearrangement joins TRBV7-9 to TRBJ2-2, with 7 positions matching TRBD1. Trimming took 6 bases from V and 1 from J; bases not matched to a gene: 2. The CDR3 consists of 14 residues. In germline, CDR1 is SEHNR, CDR2 FQNEAQ (reference sequence). The CDR3 nucleotides read TGTGCCAGCAGGGGACAGATGAACACCGGGGAGCTGTTTTTT. Translation gives CASRGQMNTGELFF.

The genes are TRBV11-3 and TRBJ2-2, with 10 bases aligning to TRBD2. This CDR3 has 16 amino acids. The V gene end was trimmed by 2 bases and the J gene end by 4 bases; junction bases not matched to a gene: 4. The germline CDR1 and CDR2 sequences are SGHNT and YENEEA. CDR3 in DNA: TGTGCCAGCAGCTTAAGGGCTAGCGGGGGCACCGGGGAGCTGTTTTTT. Protein sequence: CASSLRASGGTGELFF.

The rearrangement links TRBV10-3 to TRBJ2-7; the match to TRBD1 covers 9 bases. CDR3 length equals 12 residues. Germline values: CDR1 ENHRY, CDR2 SYGVKD. With 10 bases clipped from V and 3 bases from J, the junction kept 4 bases outside the gene matches. The CDR3 region is CATMTGGYEQYF. CDR3 nucleotide sequence: TGTGCCACCATGACAGGGGGCTACGAGCAGTACTTC.

The rearrangement joins TRBV5-1 to TRBJ2-5, with a tentative D call TRBD1 (6 bases). This CDR3 contains 15 residues. V lost 2 bases and J 5 bases, leaving 16 bases between the germline ends. CDR1 SGHRS and CDR2 YFSETQ come from the germline V gene. CDR3 sequence: CASSLGTPAVETQYF. DNA of the CDR3: TGCGCCAGCAGCTTAGGGACACCCGCGGTGGAGACCCAGTACTTC.

On this clone itself: The sample contains more than one DNA sequence encoding this CDR3. The CDR3 reads CASSYSRDTEAFF. CDR3 nucleotide sequence: TGTGCCAGCAGTTACTCTAGAGACACTGAAGCTTTCTTT. V and J are TRBV6-5 and TRBJ1-1, with D hard to call. V was pared by 0 bases and J by 3 bases, with 5 bases between. The CDR3 runs 13 residues. Germline-derived CDR1 and CDR2 are MNHEY and SVGAGI.

A note on this clone: A clone one base away is much larger, so this may be a read error. The chain employs TRBV5-6 and TRBJ2-1, with TRBD2 as a possible D gene (6 bases). CDR3 length equals 12 residues. V was trimmed by 5 bases and J by 9 bases, leaving 12 bases between them. Germline V lookup: CDR1 SGHDT, CDR2 YYEEEE. CDR3 in DNA: TGTGCCAGCAGATTTGGCGGGACTGAGCAGTTCTTC. This gives the protein CASRFGGTEQFF.

The V call is TRBV2, the J call TRBJ1-3; possibly TRBD1 for D (5 bases). The germline V gene encodes CDR1 SNHLY and CDR2 FYNNEI. Trimming shortened V by 9 bases and J by 0 bases, and 12 bases separated the two germline ends. The CDR3 consists of 14 residues. CDR3 sequence reads: CASKQARSGNTIYF. CDR3 bases: TGTGCCAGTAAACAGGCTCGCTCTGGAAACACCATATATTTT.

The chain couples TRBV19 to TRBJ1-4; D call uncertain. Germline assignment: CDR1 LNHDA and CDR2 SQIVND (reference sequence). Trimming took off 7 bases at V and 4 bases at J, with 10 bases between the two ends. The CDR3 spans 13 residues. The CDR3 is CASNAQINEKLFF. The CDR3 nucleotides read TGTGCCAGTAACGCCCAGATTAATGAAAAACTGTTTTTT.

The rearrangement joins TRBV5-1 to TRBJ2-1, with 8 bases fitting TRBD1. Germline CDR1 SGHRS, CDR2 YFSETQ. Unmatched junction bases numbered 3, after V lost 2 bases and J lost 8 bases. The CDR3 has 13 amino acids. CDR3 sequence reads: CASSLGQGYEQFF. DNA for the CDR3: TGCGCCAGCAGCTTAGGACAGGGCTATGAGCAGTTCTTC.

The genes are TRBV5-6 and TRBJ1-3; tentative D call: TRBD1 (5 bases). The CDR3 is 15 amino acids. Germline lookup yields CDR1 SGHDT and CDR2 YYEEEE. The V and J ends lost 5 bases and 0 bases respectively, with 12 bases between them. The DNA of the CDR3 is TGTGCCAGCAGTTTTTGGGGGGGCTCTGGAAACACCATATATTTT. Residues: CASSFWGGSGNTIYF.

The chain has TRBV9 and TRBJ2-5, with TRBD1 matching over 7 bases. The CDR3 sequence is 16 residues long. Germline CDR1 reads SGDLS; CDR2 reads YYNGEE. The J segment lost 3 bases and the V segment lost 0 bases, leaving 8 bases of the junction unmatched. CDR3 loop: CASSVGDSALKETQYF. CDR3 DNA sequence: TGTGCCAGCAGCGTAGGGGACAGCGCCTTAAAAGAGACCCAGTACTTC.